This TCR beta chain came from a study of response to subunit inactivated influenza vaccine. Study-wide findings and caveats: Few additional T cells are recruited per seasonal influenza vaccination, authors suggested.

The sample holds a few counts of this clonotype. The antigen remains unidentified. TCRdb analysed the RT-PCR reads with MiXCR anew, one entry per CDR3 protein. The table shows 300,000 to 350,000 distinct CDR3 sequences, with 21% occurring only once. This CDR3 has 15 amino acids. Between the trimmed V and J ends, which lost 1 base and 0 bases, there was a span of 7 bases. Germline CDR1 reads SGHTA; CDR2 reads FQGNSA. This TCR was recovered from a man between 50 and 69 years old who received an inactivated influenza vaccine. The specimen comprised PBMCs from blood, sampled less than 22 months after vaccination. The chain uses TRBV7-2 and TRBJ2-1; D remains ambiguous. CDR3 nucleotides: TGTGCCAGCAGCTTAGAAAGAAGCTCCTACAATGAGCAGTTCTTC. Translated: CASSLERSSYNEQFF.